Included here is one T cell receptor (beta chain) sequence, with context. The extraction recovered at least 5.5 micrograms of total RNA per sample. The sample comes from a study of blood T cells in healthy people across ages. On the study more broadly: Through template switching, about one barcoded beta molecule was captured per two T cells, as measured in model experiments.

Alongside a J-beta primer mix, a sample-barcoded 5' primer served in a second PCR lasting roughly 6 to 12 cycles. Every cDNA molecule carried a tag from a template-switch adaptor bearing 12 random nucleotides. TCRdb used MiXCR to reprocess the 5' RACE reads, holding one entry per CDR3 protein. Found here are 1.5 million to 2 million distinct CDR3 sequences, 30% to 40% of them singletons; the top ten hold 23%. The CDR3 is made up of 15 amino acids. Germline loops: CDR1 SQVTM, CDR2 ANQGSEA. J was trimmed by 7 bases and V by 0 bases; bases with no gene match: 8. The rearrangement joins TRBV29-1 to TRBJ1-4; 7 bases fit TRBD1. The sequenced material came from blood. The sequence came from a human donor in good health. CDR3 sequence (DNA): TGCAGCGTTGAAGATCTGCAGGGGGTTGGTGAAAAACTGTTTTTT. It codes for CSVEDLQGVGEKLFF.